The 27 T cell receptor beta chains below come from one sample, sequenced in a study of blood T cell repertoires in COVID-19. Profiled with immunoSEQ multiplex PCR; TCRdb holds only in-frame clones, not every one. The sample lists hundreds of thousands of clones; roughly 80% were seen once. Sample: peripheral blood. These receptor sequences come from a woman aged 80 or over with acute or convalescent COVID-19.

The chain links TRBV6-1 to TRBJ1-1, with TRBD1 identical over 9 bases. With V trimmed by 2 bases and J by 10 bases, 14 bases remained unmatched. The CDR3 totals 16 residues. Looked up from germline, CDR1 is MNHNS and CDR2 is SASEGT. CDR3 bases: TGTGCCAGCAGTGAAAACTGGGGACAGGGTAGGTCCGGAGCTTTCTTT. Its protein product is CASSENWGQGRSGAFF.

This clone showed up just once. J is TRBJ2-7 and V is TRBV5-1; D remains unclear. The CDR3 is 11 amino acids. The germline V and J ends were trimmed by 4 bases and 1 base, with 3 bases remaining between them. Per germline, CDR1 SGHRS and CDR2 YFSETQ. DNA for the CDR3: TGCGCCAGCAGCGAGTCCTACGAGCAGTACTTC. Amino acid sequence: CASSESYEQYF.

V is TRBV5-6 and J is TRBJ1-2; D ambiguous. The germline V and J ends were trimmed by 3 bases and 3 bases, with 6 bases remaining between them. CDR3 length: 12 amino acids. CDR1 is SGHDT and CDR2 is YYEEEE in the germline V gene. The CDR3 region is CASSSEDYGYTF. The CDR3 bases are TGTGCCAGCAGCTCCGAGGACTATGGCTACACCTTC.

The CDR3 coding sequence is TGTGCCAGCAGCGAAGGGGGTCCTAACGGCCCGCAGTATTTT. Amino acid sequence: CASSEGGPNGPQYF. J is TRBJ2-3 and V is TRBV7-9; D is possibly TRBD1 (6 bases). The CDR3 is 14 amino acids. Trimming pared 5 bases from V and 10 bases from J, leaving 19 bases between. Looked up from germline, CDR1 is SEHNR and CDR2 is FQNEAQ (reference sequence).

This rearrangement joins TRBV7-9 to TRBJ1-5, with D perhaps matching TRBD1 (6 bases). The CDR3 runs 14 residues. Between the trimmed V and J ends, which lost 5 bases and 7 bases, there was a span of 15 bases. Germline-derived CDR1 and CDR2 are SEHNR and FQNEAQ (reference sequence). CDR3 nucleotide sequence: TGTGCCAGCAGCCCCACAGGGCTAAGCCAGCCCCAGCATTTT. It encodes CASSPTGLSQPQHF. The full variable domain, in which reference TRBV7-9 and TRBJ1-5 provide the parts outside the CDR3, is DTGVSQNPRHKITKRGQNVTFRCDPISEHNRLYWYRQTLGQGPEFLTYFQNEAQLEKSRLLSDRFSAERPKGSFSTLEIQRTEQGDSAMYLCASSPTGLSQPQHFGDGTRLSIL.

This rearrangement joins TRBV7-2 to TRBJ2-5; 12 bases align to TRBD2. Germline V gives CDR1 SGHTA, CDR2 FQGNSA. This CDR3 has 16 amino acids. V lost 4 bases and J lost 7; bases outside the gene matches: 10. CDR3 in DNA: TGTGCCAGCAGCTCCCCGACTAGCGGGAGTTTAGGGACCCAGTACTTC. Translated: CASSSPTSGSLGTQYF.

The chain has TRBV5-4 and TRBJ1-3; 9 nucleotides match TRBD1. The CDR3 spans 14 residues. Trimming at V came to 3 bases and at J to 6 bases, leaving 4 bases not matched to a gene. Germline-derived CDR1 and CDR2 are SGHNT and YYREEE (reference sequence). Here the CDR3 DNA reads TGTGCCAGCAGCTCGGACAGGGGTTTAAACACCATATATTTT. It encodes CASSSDRGLNTIYF.

This clone has only a few counts. The CDR3 loop is CASSPLGAGDTNTGELFF. As DNA, the CDR3 is TGTGCCAGCAGCCCCCTGGGAGCGGGGGACACGAACACCGGGGAGCTGTTTTTT. The rearrangement uses TRBV3-1 (or the pseudogene TRBV3-2) and TRBJ2-2; 8 bases match TRBD2. The CDR3 extends over 18 amino acids. Germline-derived CDR1 and CDR2 are LGHDT and YNNKEL (reference sequence). Trimming removed 4 bases from V and 0 bases from J; junction bases left unmatched: 10.

This chain links TRBV6-1 with TRBJ2-7; 10 bases agree with TRBD2. Germline CDR1 and CDR2: MNHNS and SASEGT. The CDR3 is 14 amino acids. Losses at the gene ends were 2 bases for V and 2 bases for J; bases not matched to a gene: 0. CDR3 sequence reads: CASSETSGAYEQYF. The CDR3 DNA reads TGTGCCAGCAGTGAAACTAGCGGGGCCTACGAGCAGTACTTC.

The J gene is TRBJ2-1, the V gene TRBV6-1; 7 positions agree with TRBD1. The CDR3 covers 17 residues. Germline V gene data show CDR1 as MNHNS and CDR2 as SASEGT. Trimming removed 2 bases from V and 6 bases from J; junction bases left unmatched: 13. In DNA form, the CDR3 reads TGTGCCAGCAGTGAAAGGGCACAGGGGTCATATATCAATGAGCAGTTCTTC. Protein: CASSERAQGSYINEQFF.

The chain couples TRBV12-3 or TRBV12-4 to TRBJ2-3; D is perhaps TRBD1 (6 bases). The V gene lost 10 bases and the J gene lost 6 bases, with 14 bases spanning the gap. CDR3 size: 12 residues. The CDR3 nucleotides are TGTGCCACAGGGGAAACTTCTGATACGCAGTATTTT. Protein sequence: CATGETSDTQYF.

V gene TRBV27 combines with J gene TRBJ1-2; the D gene is possibly TRBD1 (6 bases). Germline V gives CDR1 MNHEY, CDR2 SMNVEV (reference sequence). The CDR3 has 16 residues. V dropped 3 bases and J dropped 8 bases, with 22 bases sitting between them. CDR3 sequence: CASSLRGGARTSGYTF. The CDR3, as DNA: TGTGCCAGCAGTTTGCGGGGGGGCGCAAGGACAAGCGGCTACACCTTC.

The chain combines TRBV7-2 with TRBJ2-2; D perhaps matches TRBD2 (5 bases). CDR3 length equals 15 residues. V lost 6 bases and J 6 bases, leaving 17 bases between the germline ends. From germline, CDR1 is SGHTA and CDR2 FQGNSA. The CDR3 here is CASSHSATSPGELFF. DNA for the CDR3: TGTGCCAGCAGTCATAGCGCAACGAGCCCCGGGGAGCTGTTTTTT.

The DNA for the CDR3 is TGTGCCAGCAGTAGTTGGGACAGCCGCACAGATACGCAGTATTTT. Protein sequence: CASSSWDSRTDTQYF. The rearrangement links TRBV6-5 to TRBJ2-3; 7 positions agree with TRBD1. The CDR3 has 15 amino acids. J gave up 1 base and V 5 bases, and 6 bases lay outside the gene matches. Germline CDR1 and CDR2: MNHEY and SVGAGI.

In its sample, this clone was seen a few times. The junction departs from the called germline gene at one end, perhaps through a read error. V and J are TRBV7-9 and TRBJ1-2; 8 bases line up with TRBD1. The CDR3 totals 12 residues. Germline V gives CDR1 SEHNR, CDR2 FQNEAQ (reference sequence). CDR3 in DNA: TGTGCCAGCAGCCCAGGACAGGGTGGCTACACCTTT. Its translation is CASSPGQGGYTF.

The chain recombines TRBV25-1 with TRBJ1-1; possible D gene TRBD1, 6 bases. Trimming cost V 2 bases and J 1 base, with 11 bases left between them. CDR1 is MGHDK, CDR2 SYGVNS, per germline. The CDR3 is 15 residues long. CDR3 bases: TGTGCCAGCAGTGAACCGAGAGGGGGGAACACTGAAGCTTTCTTT. Encoded protein: CASSEPRGGNTEAFF.

This sequence joins TRBV15 and TRBJ1-1, with 8 bases matching TRBD1. The germline gives CDR1 LNHNV, CDR2 YYDKDF (reference sequence). The V and J ends lost 4 bases and 5 bases, in that order; junction bases with no gene match: 12. The CDR3 has 16 residues. CDR3: CATSTPRNRGSTEAFF. The DNA for the CDR3 is TGTGCCACCAGCACCCCGAGGAACAGGGGGTCGACTGAAGCTTTCTTT.

This chain uses TRBV5-1 with TRBJ2-3; 15 bases align to TRBD2. The J segment lost 2 bases and the V segment lost 4 bases, leaving 8 bases of the junction unmatched. The CDR3 totals 18 residues. Germline values: CDR1 SGHRS, CDR2 YFSETQ. As DNA, the CDR3 is TGCGCCAGCAGCACCGGGACTAGCGGGAGGCGGGACACAGATACGCAGTATTTT. This translates into CASSTGTSGRRDTDTQYF.

V gene TRBV3-1 (or the pseudogene TRBV3-2) combines with J gene TRBJ2-7; perhaps TRBD2 as D (7 bases). Trimming stripped 5 bases from V and 10 bases from J, with 30 bases between. The CDR3 loop spans 17 amino acids. Germline V gene sequence: CDR1 LGHDT, CDR2 YNNKEL (reference sequence). CDR3 protein: CASSFSVGGASSTEQYF. The CDR3 nucleotides read TGTGCCAGCAGCTTCTCAGTTGGGGGGGCCTCGTCTACGGAACAGTACTTC.

The chain recombines TRBV28 with TRBJ1-3; 8 positions agree with TRBD1. Trimming cost V 5 bases and J 1 base; bases outside gene matches: 7. Germline loops: CDR1 MDHEN, CDR2 SYDVKM. There are 16 residues in the CDR3. The CDR3 sequence is CASSLPDRGSGNTIYF. In DNA form, the CDR3 reads TGTGCCAGCAGTCTACCCGACAGGGGATCTGGAAACACCATATATTTT.

The chain carries TRBV6-6 and TRBJ1-2, with TRBD1 identical over 8 bases. Germline lookup yields CDR1 MNHNY and CDR2 SVGAGI (reference sequence). With V trimmed by 6 bases and J by 4 bases, 7 bases remained unmatched. The CDR3 has 14 amino acids. CDR3 nucleotide sequence: TGTGCCAGCAGCGTAACAGGGGGTGGCTATGGCTACACCTTC. Encoded protein: CASSVTGGGYGYTF.

This chain uses TRBV19 with TRBJ1-6; D is possibly TRBD1 (6 bases). V was trimmed by 6 bases and J by 8 bases, leaving 11 bases between them. CDR1 is LNHDA, CDR2 SQIVND, per germline (reference sequence). The CDR3 has 13 residues. CDR3 in amino acids: CASSQQGDSPLHF. DNA for the CDR3: TGTGCCAGTAGCCAACAGGGAGATTCACCCCTCCACTTT. Full variable domain (outside the CDR3, taken from reference TRBV19 and TRBJ1-6): DGGITQSPKYLFRKEGQNVTLSCEQNLNHDAMYWYRQDPGQGLRLIYYSQIVNDFQKGDIAEGYSVSREKKESFPLTVTSAQKNPTAFYLCASSQQGDSPLHFGNGTRLTVT.

V and J are TRBV11-3 and TRBJ1-1; D not certain. The length of the CDR3 is 13 residues. With 5 bases removed from V and 2 bases from J, the gap between germline ends came to 9 bases. The V gene's germline CDR1 is SGHNT and CDR2 YENEEA. This CDR3 reads CASSLTPNTEAFF. CDR3 in DNA: TGTGCCAGCAGCCTCACACCTAACACTGAAGCTTTCTTT. Using reference TRBV11-3 and TRBJ1-1 for the parts outside the CDR3, the full variable domain is EAGVVQSPRYKIIEKKQPVAFWCNPISGHNTLYWYLQNLGQGPELLIRYENEEAVDDSQLPKDRFSAERLKGVDSTLKIQPAELGDSAVYLCASSLTPNTEAFFGQGTRLTVV.

The chain links TRBV7-3 to TRBJ1-1; D not resolved. The CDR3 covers 13 residues. The V gene's germline CDR1 is SGHTA and CDR2 FQGTGA. With 2 bases removed from V and 6 bases from J, the gap between germline ends came to 10 bases. The CDR3 loop is CASSLSPGAEAFF. Here the CDR3 DNA reads TGTGCCAGCAGCTTATCCCCCGGGGCTGAAGCTTTCTTT.

This chain joins TRBV15 and TRBJ1-1, with unresolved D. Germline CDR1 is LNHNV and CDR2 is YYDKDF (reference sequence). CDR3 length: 15 residues. Trimming stripped 2 bases from V and 3 bases from J, with 13 bases between. CDR3 sequence (DNA): TGTGCCACCAGCAGAAGAGGGAATTCGGACACTGAAGCTTTCTTT. This sequence encodes CATSRRGNSDTEAFF.

This chain uses TRBV7-2 with TRBJ2-7; 16 bases line up with TRBD2. The CDR3 runs to 19 residues. V dropped 5 bases and J dropped 3; count of bases not matched to a gene: 13. From germline, CDR1 is SGHTA and CDR2 FQGNSA. The CDR3 DNA follows: TGTGCCAGCAGCATCCGTGGGACTAGCGGGGGGGCCGTCGGCTACGAGCAGTACTTC. It encodes CASSIRGTSGGAVGYEQYF.

The chain recombines TRBV30 with TRBJ2-3; TRBD2 is a possible D gene (6 bases). Trimming removed 0 bases from V and 5 bases from J, with 24 bases in between. This CDR3 has 18 residues. Germline CDR1 reads GTSNPN; CDR2 reads SVGIG (reference sequence). CDR3 nucleotides: TGTGCCTGGAGTGTACCGGGTAAATTTCGGCGGGATGGAGATACGCAGTATTTT. Amino acids: CAWSVPGKFRRDGDTQYF.